The subject of this entry is one T cell receptor beta chain. The entry originates in a study of blood T cell repertoires in COVID-19. Study background: Italy, Spain and the United States were the sources of the convalescent and acute COVID-19 samples. T cells, B-cell-depleted T cells, or PBMCs supplied cDNA or gDNA.

The study recruited people aged about 18 to 90 years across about two dozen US areas. Researchers sorted participants into cohorts using their self-reported clinical history. Sequencing used immunoSEQ multiplex PCR; TCRdb keeps in-frame clones, though not all of them. The sample lists 100,000 to 150,000 clones, around 80% occurring once. The CDR3 loop spans 14 amino acids. Germline V gene data show CDR1 as MNHEY and CDR2 as SVGAGI. V lost 9 bases, J lost 0 bases, and 12 bases lay in between. Sequenced material: PBMCs or T cells enriched from blood (not recorded which). This clonotype was sampled from a man aged 40-49 years with acute COVID-19. This sequence joins TRBV6-5 and TRBJ1-3, with a tentative D call TRBD1 (5 bases). The CDR3 is CASITGASGNTIYF. The CDR3 DNA reads TGTGCCAGTATAACTGGGGCCTCTGGAAACACCATATATTTT.